What follows are 11 T cell receptor beta chains derived from one specimen sequenced in a study of regulatory T cells in long-lasting Graves disease. The TCR beta library used iRepertoire HTBI primers with Arm-PCR amplification of CDR3. Each CDR3 protein gets one entry after TCRdb re-called the multiplex PCR reads with MiXCR. The sample yields fewer than 650,000 distinct CDR3 sequences, more than 15% seen once. The time point denotes: newly diagnosed GD, antithyroid drugs for less than 3 months. From RNA extracted from PBMCs, the TCR library was made. This same sample was also part of a study on T cells in Graves' hyperthyroidism and ophthalmopathy.

Sequencing used peripheral blood mononuclear cells (PBMCs), obtained at new diagnosis, from a patient treated with antithyroid drugs. Receptors originate from a man aged 18 to 29 with Graves disease.

This clonotype has ten or more counts. The chain links TRBV28 to TRBJ1-2; possible D gene TRBD1, 5 bases. Germline V gives CDR1 MDHEN, CDR2 SYDVKM. V lost 6 bases and J 6 bases, leaving 20 bases between the germline ends. The CDR3 spans 15 residues. CDR3 DNA sequence: TGTGCCAGCAGCGGCTCCTCTCGGGGGGTAAATGGCTACACCTTC. As protein: CASSGSSRGVNGYTF.

At least ten counts were recorded for this clonotype. This CDR3 is CASRAGLAGLYEQYF. In DNA form, the CDR3 reads TGTGCCAGCAGGGCGGGACTAGCGGGACTCTACGAGCAGTACTTC. The chain recombines TRBV27 with TRBJ2-7; 13 nucleotides agree with TRBD2. Germline loops: CDR1 MNHEY, CDR2 SMNVEV (reference sequence). The CDR3 contains 15 residues. Trimming cost V 6 bases and J 3 bases; bases outside gene matches: 5.

This clonotype came up a few times. The chain couples TRBV27 to TRBJ1-2, with 8 nucleotides matching TRBD1. The CDR3 loop spans 15 amino acids. Germline CDR1 reads MNHEY; CDR2 reads SMNVEV (reference sequence). Germline trimming cut 4 bases from V and 0 bases from J; bases unmatched to any gene: 4. CDR3 protein: CASSSWTGTNYGYTF. In DNA form, the CDR3 reads TGTGCCAGCAGTTCATGGACAGGGACTAACTATGGCTACACCTTC.

This clonotype was observed a handful of times. The rearrangement joins TRBV5-1 to TRBJ2-1; no clear D. The germline V and J ends were trimmed by 0 bases and 2 bases, with 6 bases remaining between them. Germline CDR1 is SGHRS and CDR2 is YFSETQ. CDR3 length equals 14 residues. CDR3 sequence: CASSLESTYNEQFF. The CDR3 bases are TGCGCCAGCAGCTTGGAGAGTACCTACAATGAGCAGTTCTTC.

The chain recombines TRBV29-1 with TRBJ2-6, with D tentatively TRBD1 (6 bases). The CDR3 loop spans 17 amino acids. The germline V gene encodes CDR1 SQVTM and CDR2 ANQGSEA. V was pared by 0 bases and J by 0 bases, with 12 bases between. This chain's CDR3 is CSVEEQGWDSGANVLTF. In DNA, the CDR3 is TGCAGCGTTGAAGAACAGGGATGGGACTCTGGGGCCAACGTCCTGACTTTC.

This chain links TRBV6-2 or TRBV6-3 with TRBJ2-7; 14 bases agree with TRBD2. The CDR3 has 16 residues. In germline, CDR1 is MNHEY, CDR2 SVGEGT. The J segment lost 8 bases and the V segment lost 4 bases, leaving 10 bases of the junction unmatched. The DNA of the CDR3 is TGTGCCAGCAGTTTCACATCGGGACTAGCGGGGGTCAAGCAGTACTTC. Translated, it gives CASSFTSGLAGVKQYF.

This clonotype showed up many times. This chain connects TRBV7-3 to TRBJ2-1; D ambiguous. V was clipped by 3 bases and J by 6 bases, with 6 bases between them. CDR1 SGHTA and CDR2 FQGTGA come from the germline V gene. The CDR3 is 12 amino acids. CDR3 protein: CASSFPGNEQFF. The CDR3 nucleotides are TGTGCCAGCAGCTTCCCAGGCAATGAGCAGTTCTTC.

The chain has TRBV7-9 and TRBJ2-5; 9 nucleotides match TRBD1. Looked up from germline, CDR1 is SEHNR and CDR2 is FQNEAQ (reference sequence). The CDR3 runs to 15 residues. J lost 2 bases, V lost 7 bases, and 8 bases had no gene match. The CDR3 bases are TGTGCCAGCACCACACTACAGGGGGCTCAAGAGACCCAGTACTTC. Translation gives CASTTLQGAQETQYF. Full variable domain (missing parts from reference TRBV7-9 and TRBJ2-5): DTGVSQNPRHKITKRGQNVTFRCDPISEHNRLYWYRQTLGQGPEFLTYFQNEAQLEKSRLLSDRFSAERPKGSFSTLEIQRTEQGDSAMYLCASTTLQGAQETQYFGPGTRLLVL.

This clonotype was seen at least ten times. This chain links TRBV10-3 with TRBJ2-5; D might be TRBD1 (6 bases). This CDR3 is 14 amino acids long. Trimming left V 2 bases short and J 2 bases short, with 9 bases between. Germline CDR1 and CDR2: ENHRY and SYGVKD. CDR3 nucleotides: TGTGCCATCAGTGAGGGGGGCCTTCAAGAGACCCAGTACTTC. Translated, it gives CAISEGGLQETQYF.

The chain combines TRBV4-1 with TRBJ2-7; D not certain. The CDR3 has 14 residues. V lost 3 bases and J lost 5, with 14 bases in between. The germline V gene has CDR1 MGHRA and CDR2 YSYEKL. The CDR3 spells CASSHRPILDEQYF. Written as DNA, the CDR3 is TGCGCCAGCAGCCACAGGCCAATACTCGACGAGCAGTACTTC.

This clonotype has ten or more counts. This chain joins TRBV15 and TRBJ1-2; D unresolved. Germline values: CDR1 LNHNV, CDR2 YYDKDF (reference sequence). The ends were cut back, 2 bases at V and 4 bases at J, with 5 bases in the middle. This CDR3 comprises 12 residues. The CDR3 is CATSRSGYGYTF. The CDR3 DNA reads as TGTGCCACCAGCAGATCGGGCTATGGCTACACCTTC.